The source of this TCR beta chain is a study of blood T cells in healthy people across ages. CDR1 is DFQATT, CDR2 SNEGSKA, per germline (reference sequence). The CDR3 covers 14 residues. The V and J ends lost 3 bases and 5 bases, in that order; junction bases with no gene match: 9. On this clonotype: Its cognate antigen is unknown.

The second PCR ran roughly 6 to 11 cycles with a sample-barcoded 5' primer and J-beta primers. Sequencing yielded, for each sample, at least 2.5 million paired-end reads carrying CDR3. TCRdb itself ran the 5' RACE reads through MiXCR, one entry per CDR3 protein. The sample has roughly 800,000 distinct CDR3 sequences, about three fifths seen once. Study results and limitations: Aged donors had fewer naive CD4+ cells and lower diversity than long-lived donors.

The sequencing input was blood. This receptor was taken from a man aged 25-40 years in good health. The rearrangement joins TRBV20-1 to TRBJ2-5, with TRBD1 identical over 7 bases. The CDR3 loop reads CSASPLRTGETQYF. Written as DNA, the CDR3 is TGCAGTGCTAGCCCCCTTAGGACAGGCGAGACCCAGTACTTC.